This T cell receptor beta chain was obtained from a study of blood T cell repertoires in COVID-19. Study background: The study drew acute and convalescent COVID-19 samples from the United States, Italy and Spain. Sample material is recorded as cDNA or gDNA derived from T cells, B-cell-depleted T cells, or PBMCs.

Per the study methods: Estimated nucleated cell counts came from reference gene primer amplification. Repertoires were generated with immunoSEQ multiplex PCR, while TCRdb's copy carries only in-frame clones and drops some. The DNA was the basis for D and trimming; V, J and clone size are from that table. Among around 120,000 clones listed, approximately 82% were seen once. This receptor was identified in an elderly man with active or convalescent COVID-19. The specimen sequenced was peripheral blood.

The CDR3 DNA is TGCGCCAGTCCGGACAGAAATCAGCCCCAGCATTTT. It is translated as CASPDRNQPQHF. The rearrangement links TRBV23-1 to TRBJ1-5, with D maybe TRBD1 (6 bases). TRBV23-1 is an open reading frame whose function is uncertain. The V end lost 9 bases, the J end lost 4 bases, and 10 bases lay between the germline ends. The CDR3 loop spans 12 amino acids.